This TCR beta chain came from a study of beta chain features in type 1 diabetes. Per the germline V gene, CDR1 is LNHDA and CDR2 is SQIVND (reference sequence). The CDR3 contains 16 residues. The junction had 5 bases not matched to a gene; V was cut back by 4 bases and J by 4 bases. Since all of the isolated RNA was reverse transcribed, expressed TCRB transcripts were what got sequenced. TCRdb's copy holds only in-frame clones and misses some; the assay was immunoSEQ multiplex PCR. The profile shows around 150,000 clones, about 7% of them singletons. On this clone itself: The antigen is not known.

Over 95% purity was reached by all sorted populations. General study results and limits: At VDJ recombination sites, type 1 diabetes patients had fewer insertions and more deleted nucleotides.

V usage is TRBV19 and J usage is TRBJ2-1, with TRBD2 identical over 12 bases. The receptor was derived from a woman in her 30s in good health. Material: central memory CD4+ T cells from blood. CDR3 residues: CASSTSLAGGYNEQFF. DNA of the CDR3: TGTGCCAGTAGTACCTCACTAGCGGGGGGATACAATGAGCAGTTCTTC.